This T cell receptor beta chain came from a study of blood T cells in healthy people across ages. Study findings and constraints: Fewer expanded clones and more diversity marked long-lived versus aged donors.

Sample-barcoded 5' priming and a J-beta primer mix drove a second PCR of roughly 7 to 11 cycles. Via MiXCR, TCRdb re-called the 5' RACE reads, giving one row per CDR3 protein. The sample shows about 690,000 distinct CDR3 sequences, 40% to 45% of them seen only once. Investigators took 9.5 to 10 milliliters of peripheral blood from every donor. No fewer than 5.5 micrograms of total RNA were isolated from every sample. Details on this clonotype: Its antigen remains unknown.

Between the trimmed V and J ends, which lost 3 bases and 0 bases, there was a span of 10 bases. The CDR3 length is 15 residues. Input material: blood. This sequence joins TRBV12-3 or TRBV12-4 and TRBJ2-3, with D maybe TRBD2 (5 bases). This sequence originates from an elderly man in good health. The CDR3 DNA is TGTGCCAGCAGTTTTGAGGGAGTGAGCACAGATACGCAGTATTTT. This sequence encodes CASSFEGVSTDTQYF.